This passage covers 6 T cell receptor beta chains from one sample sequenced in a study of blood T cell repertoires in COVID-19. Measured with immunoSEQ multiplex PCR; TCRdb has only the in-frame clones, and not every one. The data show over 150,000 clones, 94% seen once. The sequencing sample was made of peripheral blood. Receptor source: a man aged 25-40 years with COVID-19, enrolled during active disease.

J is TRBJ1-5 and V is TRBV6-5; D might be TRBD1 (5 bases). CDR3 length: 14 residues. The V end was cut by 4 bases, the J end by 9 bases, with 16 bases between. Germline assignment: CDR1 MNHEY and CDR2 SVGAGI. Here the CDR3 DNA reads TGTGCCAGCAGTTCGACCGGAGGGGATGCGCCCCAGCATTTT. This sequence encodes CASSSTGGDAPQHF.

The V call is TRBV3-1 (or the pseudogene TRBV3-2), the J call TRBJ2-3, with 7 nucleotides matching TRBD2. The V segment lost 5 bases and the J segment 4 bases; nucleotides outside the gene matches: 12. The germline gives CDR1 LGHDT, CDR2 YNNKEL (reference sequence). This CDR3 has 16 amino acids. For the CDR3, the DNA is TGTGCCAGCAGCGGTTCCCGCGGGGCGGGGGCAGATACGCAGTATTTT. Encoded protein: CASSGSRGAGADTQYF.

The V gene is TRBV30, the J gene TRBJ2-7, with D possibly matching TRBD2 (5 bases). The germline gives CDR1 GTSNPN, CDR2 SVGIG (reference sequence). The V gene lost 4 bases and the J gene lost 1 base, with 14 bases spanning the gap. The CDR3 is 14 amino acids. CDR3 residues: CAWKYSGVSYEQYF. For the CDR3, the DNA is TGTGCCTGGAAGTATTCCGGGGTGTCCTACGAGCAGTACTTC.

This sequence joins TRBV5-5 and TRBJ1-5; 8 bases align to TRBD1. The CDR3 is 18 residues long. Germline trimming cut 0 bases from V and 0 bases from J; bases unmatched to any gene: 8. CDR1 is SGHKS and CDR2 is YYEKEE in the germline V gene (reference sequence). The CDR3 region is CASSLALDRANSNQPQHF. The CDR3 DNA reads as TGTGCCAGCAGCTTGGCCCTGGACAGGGCAAATAGCAATCAGCCCCAGCATTTT.

The gene calls are TRBV2 and TRBJ2-7; a possible D gene is TRBD1 (6 bases). Trimming removed 9 bases from V and 5 bases from J, with 14 bases in between. CDR1 and CDR2 (germline): SNHLY, FYNNEI. The length of the CDR3 is 12 residues. The CDR3: CARQGVVNEQYF. Written as DNA, the CDR3 is TGTGCCAGACAGGGCGTAGTGAACGAGCAGTACTTC. Supplemented by reference TRBV2 and TRBJ2-7, the full variable domain reads EPEVTQTPSHQVTQMGQEVILRCVPISNHLYFYWYRQILGQKVEFLVSFYNNEISEKSEIFDDQFSVERPDGSNFTLKIRSTKLEDSAMYFCARQGVVNEQYFGPGTRLTVT.

This chain joins TRBV9 and TRBJ2-5; 10 bases match TRBD2. From germline, CDR1 is SGDLS and CDR2 YYNGEE. The CDR3 is made up of 18 amino acids. The V and J ends lost 4 bases and 1 base, in that order; junction bases with no gene match: 13. CDR3 amino acids: CASSPNPEIAGGQETQYF. The CDR3 DNA sequence: TGTGCCAGCAGCCCAAATCCCGAAATAGCGGGGGGCCAAGAGACCCAGTACTTC. Full variable domain (rest looked up from reference TRBV9 and TRBJ2-5): DSGVTQTPKHLITATGQRVTLRCSPRSGDLSVYWYQQSLDQGLQFLIQYYNGEERAKGNILERFSAQQFPDLHSELNLSSLELGDSALYFCASSPNPEIAGGQETQYFGPGTRLLVL.